The 32 T cell receptor beta chains reported below all come from one sample, sequenced in a study of blood T cell repertoires in COVID-19. Data came from immunoSEQ multiplex PCR; TCRdb stores just in-frame clones and leaves some out. The sample includes approximately 190,000 clones, 80% to 85% of them seen just once. Sequenced material: PBMCs or T cells enriched from blood (not recorded which). All receptors come from a man aged 35 to 55 who had recovered from COVID-19.

This clone was found a few times. The CDR3 protein is CASSPYRGPKDGYTF. In DNA, the CDR3 is TGTGCCAGCTCACCCTACAGGGGCCCCAAGGATGGCTACACCTTC. The chain couples TRBV18 to TRBJ1-2; 7 nucleotides agree with TRBD1. After removal of 3 bases from V and 6 bases from J, the junction contained 10 bases not matched to a gene. Germline lookup yields CDR1 KGHSH and CDR2 LQKENI. The CDR3 has 15 amino acids.

This clone was counted once. J is TRBJ1-4 and V is TRBV4-2, with TRBD1 as a possible D gene (5 bases). The germline V gene has CDR1 LGHNA and CDR2 YNFKEQ. The V end lost 0 bases, the J end lost 7 bases, and 12 bases lay between the germline ends. The CDR3 is 15 amino acids. The CDR3 bases are TGTGCCAGCAGCCAAGATCAGGGCGGGAGTGAAAAACTGTTTTTT. This codes for CASSQDQGGSEKLFF.

V and J are TRBV5-1 and TRBJ2-3; 7 bases are a match to TRBD2. Unmatched junction bases numbered 13, after V lost 4 bases and J lost 11 bases. This CDR3 is 14 amino acids long. Looked up from germline, CDR1 is SGHRS and CDR2 is YFSETQ. The chain's CDR3 is CASSHDAGTTLQYF. CDR3 sequence (DNA): TGCGCCAGCAGCCACGACGCCGGGACTACGCTGCAGTATTTT.

V is TRBV19 and J is TRBJ2-1; 7 bases are shared with TRBD2. This CDR3 comprises 13 residues. Trimming at V came to 4 bases and at J to 9 bases, leaving 6 bases not matched to a gene. Germline CDR1 is LNHDA and CDR2 is SQIVND (reference sequence). The CDR3 loop reads CASSRLADGEQFF. The CDR3 nucleotides are TGTGCCAGTAGTAGGCTAGCGGACGGTGAGCAGTTCTTC.

This chain connects TRBV4-3 to TRBJ2-1; the match to TRBD1 covers 7 bases. The CDR3 consists of 17 residues. J gave up 6 bases and V 1 base, and 12 bases lay outside the gene matches. The germline V gene has CDR1 LGHNA and CDR2 YSLEER. The DNA of the CDR3 is TGCGCCAGCAGCCAAGTCGTTACAGGGGCTCGCCCCAATGAGCAGTTCTTC. This encodes CASSQVVTGARPNEQFF.

The V call is TRBV7-8, the J call TRBJ1-5; D uncertain. The ends were cut back, 5 bases at V and 0 bases at J, with 26 bases in the middle. The CDR3 extends over 20 amino acids. Germline V gene data show CDR1 as SGHVS and CDR2 as FQNEAQ. The chain's CDR3 is CASSLKETGIPKYSNQPQHF. CDR3 nucleotide sequence: TGTGCCAGCAGCCTAAAAGAAACCGGGATCCCCAAATATAGCAATCAGCCCCAGCATTTT.

Only a few counts were recorded for this clone. The V call is TRBV29-1, the J call TRBJ1-3; D remains ambiguous. The V gene lost 2 bases and the J gene lost 4 bases, with 12 bases spanning the gap. Per the germline V gene, CDR1 is SQVTM and CDR2 is ANQGSEA. This CDR3 comprises 14 residues. CDR3 coding DNA: TGCAGCGTTGAACTTCGGGGTTCGGGAAACACCATATATTTT. Its translation: CSVELRGSGNTIYF.

The rearrangement joins TRBV18 to TRBJ2-7; 9 bases match TRBD1. This CDR3 has 14 residues. V was pared by 3 bases and J by 3 bases, with 3 bases of the junction left unmatched. Germline V gives CDR1 KGHSH, CDR2 LQKENI. CDR3 DNA sequence: TGTGCCAGCTCACCCGGGACAGGGCACTACGAGCAGTACTTC. As protein: CASSPGTGHYEQYF. Full variable domain (outside the CDR3, taken from reference TRBV18 and TRBJ2-7): NAGVMQNPRHLVRRRGQEARLRCSPMKGHSHVYWYRQLPEEGLKFMVYLQKENIIDESGMPKERFSAEFPKEGPSILRIQQVVRGDSAAYFCASSPGTGHYEQYFGPGTRLTVT.

This clone turned up a few times. The rearrangement joins TRBV19 to TRBJ1-1; a weak D match, TRBD1 (6 bases). This CDR3 region has 14 residues. V was cut by 4 bases and J by 1 base, with 10 bases left in between. Per germline, CDR1 LNHDA and CDR2 SQIVND (reference sequence). The CDR3 bases are TGTGCCAGTAGTAGGGACACTTCGAACACTGAAGCTTTCTTT. Protein product: CASSRDTSNTEAFF.

The chain employs TRBV2 and TRBJ2-1; 8 positions match TRBD2. This CDR3 is 16 amino acids long. Germline V gives CDR1 SNHLY, CDR2 FYNNEI. The ends lost 4 bases at V and 5 bases at J; junction bases unmatched: 10. CDR3 amino acids: CASSGLLKRGNNEQFF. The DNA for the CDR3 is TGTGCCAGCAGTGGGTTGTTGAAGCGGGGGAACAATGAGCAGTTCTTC.

The J gene is TRBJ1-6, the V gene TRBV3-1 (or the pseudogene TRBV3-2); D may be TRBD1 (5 bases). The CDR3 is 14 amino acids. Trimming took off 4 bases at V and 14 bases at J, with 18 bases between the two ends. Germline V gene data show CDR1 as LGHDT and CDR2 as YNNKEL (reference sequence). The CDR3 nucleotides read TGTGCCAGCAGCCCGAAGGGTAGCGGGGCAACCCTCCACTTT. It is translated as CASSPKGSGATLHF.

This chain connects TRBV3-1 (or the pseudogene TRBV3-2) to TRBJ2-3, with D unresolved. The germline V gene encodes CDR1 LGHDT and CDR2 YNNKEL (reference sequence). With 0 bases removed from V and 0 bases from J, the gap between germline ends came to 7 bases. The CDR3 is 15 amino acids. The CDR3 DNA is TGTGCCAGCAGCCAAGACGTACTTAGCACAGATACGCAGTATTTT. Translation gives CASSQDVLSTDTQYF.

The chain employs TRBV28 and TRBJ2-5; D remains unclear. CDR3 length: 14 residues. The germline CDR1 and CDR2 sequences are MDHEN and SYDVKM. Trimming removed 5 bases at V and 4 bases at J, with 14 bases between. CDR3 sequence (DNA): TGTGCCAGCAGTCCCCCGTGGGCAGGAGAGACCCAGTACTTC. It specifies CASSPPWAGETQYF.

This clone has a handful of counts. The chain carries TRBV11-2 and TRBJ1-2; maybe TRBD1 (6 bases). Germline-derived CDR1 and CDR2 are SGHAT and FQNNGV. Trimming left V 1 base short and J 8 bases short, with 14 bases between. The CDR3 runs to 14 residues. The CDR3 DNA is TGTGCCAGCAGCTTAGGGGGGCCAGGTTACGGCTACACCTTC. As protein: CASSLGGPGYGYTF.

This chain links TRBV5-1 with TRBJ2-7; TRBD2 matches 7 bases. The V gene's germline CDR1 is SGHRS and CDR2 YFSETQ. The V and J ends lost 4 bases and 2 bases, in that order; junction bases with no gene match: 3. There are 13 residues in the CDR3. Written as DNA, the CDR3 is TGCGCCAGCAGCGCGGGAGCTACCTACGAGCAGTACTTC. Its translation: CASSAGATYEQYF.

This clone showed up just a few times. The V and J genes are TRBV7-2 and TRBJ2-7; 10 positions agree with TRBD1. The CDR3 has 16 residues. With V trimmed by 6 bases and J by 1 base, 9 bases remained unmatched. The germline gives CDR1 SGHTA, CDR2 FQGNSA. CDR3 sequence reads: CASRTTGGAGSYEQYF. The CDR3 DNA sequence: TGTGCCAGCAGAACGACAGGGGGCGCGGGGTCCTACGAGCAGTACTTC.

The rearrangement uses TRBV4-1 and TRBJ2-1; 10 bases are shared with TRBD2. The CDR3 sequence is 15 residues long. The V segment lost 4 bases and the J segment 5 bases; nucleotides outside the gene matches: 5. Looked up from germline, CDR1 is MGHRA and CDR2 is YSYEKL. CDR3 in DNA: TGCGCCAGCAGCCGACGAGCGGGGGGGGACAATGAGCAGTTCTTC. Residues: CASSRRAGGDNEQFF.

The rearrangement uses TRBV11-2 and TRBJ2-6, with D perhaps matching TRBD2 (5 bases). Trimming cost V 4 bases and J 2 bases, with 12 bases left between them. This CDR3 is built from 16 residues. The germline gives CDR1 SGHAT, CDR2 FQNNGV. CDR3 amino acids: CASSSGIFAGANVLTF. The DNA for the CDR3 is TGTGCCAGCAGCTCCGGGATTTTCGCTGGGGCCAACGTCCTGACTTTC.

In this sample, this clone turned up once. The chain recombines TRBV18 with TRBJ1-2; TRBD1 aligns across 9 bases. With V trimmed by 2 bases and J by 2 bases, 3 bases remained unmatched. The CDR3 covers 15 residues. CDR1 and CDR2 from the germline V gene are KGHSH and LQKENI. CDR3 region: CASSPTGTGNYGYTF. Written as DNA, the CDR3 is TGTGCCAGCTCACCAACGGGGACAGGGAACTATGGCTACACCTTC.

The genes are TRBV30 and TRBJ2-4; D unresolved. The CDR3 sequence is 20 residues long. Looked up from germline, CDR1 is GTSNPN and CDR2 is SVGIG (reference sequence). Trimming removed 0 bases at V and 0 bases at J, with 24 bases between. The CDR3 bases are TGTGCCTGGAGTGTAGCGCGCATTTATGGCAGCTTGCTAGCCAAAAACATTCAGTACTTC. It encodes CAWSVARIYGSLLAKNIQYF.

The CDR3 DNA reads TGTGCCAGCAGCGCACGAGACAGGGGATGTAACTATGGCTACACCTTC. Translating it yields CASSARDRGCNYGYTF. The chain recombines TRBV3-1 (or the pseudogene TRBV3-2) with TRBJ1-2; 8 bases match TRBD1. Per the germline V gene, CDR1 is LGHDT and CDR2 is YNNKEL (reference sequence). V dropped 5 bases and J dropped 1; count of bases not matched to a gene: 9. There are 16 residues in the CDR3.

CDR3: CATSDFGDRGAGELFF. In nucleotides, the CDR3 is TGTGCCACCAGTGATTTTGGGGACAGGGGAGCCGGGGAGCTGTTTTTT. The V gene is TRBV24-1, the J gene TRBJ2-2, with 10 bases fitting TRBD1. Germline-derived CDR1 and CDR2 are KGHDR and SFDVKD. V dropped 1 base and J dropped 6; count of bases not matched to a gene: 4. The CDR3 contains 16 residues.

This sequence joins TRBV6-2 or TRBV6-3 and TRBJ2-7; no reliable D call. Germline assignment: CDR1 MNHEY and CDR2 SVGEGT. The CDR3 runs 12 residues. Trimming took 0 bases from V and 4 from J, leaving 4 bases between them. CDR3 DNA: TGTGCCAGCAGTTACTCCAGTTACGAGCAGTACTTC. This encodes CASSYSSYEQYF.

The chain links TRBV5-4 to TRBJ2-1; perhaps TRBD1 as D (6 bases). The length of the CDR3 is 15 residues. CDR1 and CDR2 from the germline V gene are SGHNT and YYREEE (reference sequence). V lost 1 base and J lost 3, with 11 bases in between. CDR3 nucleotide sequence: TGTGCCAGCAGCTTGTCACAGGGCCACTACAATGAGCAGTTCTTC. Amino acid sequence: CASSLSQGHYNEQFF.

This clone was observed a few times. The chain is built from TRBV5-6 and TRBJ1-2, with D tentatively TRBD1 (5 bases). Germline loops: CDR1 SGHDT, CDR2 YYEEEE. This CDR3 contains 13 residues. The V end lost 4 bases, the J end lost 8 bases, and 15 bases lay between the germline ends. The CDR3 region has the DNA TGTGCCAGCAGCCCGGGCGGGGGAACCGGCTACACCTTC. This translates into CASSPGGGTGYTF.

The chain combines TRBV6-5 with TRBJ1-4; 9 bases match TRBD1. The length of the CDR3 is 13 residues. V trimming: 6 bases; J trimming: 8 bases; junction bases outside the gene matches: 4. Germline CDR1 reads MNHEY; CDR2 reads SVGAGI. In nucleotides, the CDR3 is TGTGCCAGCAGGGGGACAGGGAGCGAAAAACTGTTTTTT. Its protein is CASRGTGSEKLFF.

This chain uses TRBV29-1 with TRBJ1-2; TRBD1 is a possible D gene (6 bases). The CDR3 extends over 13 amino acids. V gave up 7 bases and J gave up 3 bases, with 15 bases separating them. Germline V gives CDR1 SQVTM, CDR2 ANQGSEA. CDR3 protein: CSAATGTDYGYTF. CDR3 in DNA: TGCAGCGCCGCGACAGGCACAGACTATGGCTACACCTTC.

The J gene is TRBJ2-7, the V gene TRBV11-3; 8 bases match TRBD2. V was clipped by 2 bases and J by 3 bases; unmatched bases: 0. Germline V gene data show CDR1 as SGHNT and CDR2 as YENEEA. CDR3 length: 13 amino acids. CDR3 sequence reads: CASSLRGGYEQYF. The CDR3 DNA reads TGTGCCAGCAGCTTACGGGGGGGCTACGAGCAGTACTTC.

This sequence joins TRBV5-4 and TRBJ2-5; D gene unclear. This CDR3 has 14 residues. Germline lookup yields CDR1 SGHNT and CDR2 YYREEE (reference sequence). Deletions cut 0 bases from V and 1 base from J, with 7 bases between. The CDR3 is CASSLAAGQETQYF. CDR3 sequence (DNA): TGTGCCAGCAGCTTGGCCGCCGGCCAAGAGACCCAGTACTTC. Filled out from reference TRBV5-4 and TRBJ2-5, the complete variable domain reads ETGVTQSPTHLIKTRGQQVTLRCSSQSGHNTVSWYQQALGQGPQFIFQYYREEENGRGNFPPRFSGLQFPNYSSELNVNALELDDSALYLCASSLAAGQETQYFGPGTRLLVL.

The chain uses TRBV19 and TRBJ1-1; 10 bases are shared with TRBD1. J lost 6 bases, V lost 10 bases, and 8 bases had no gene match. The CDR3 runs 13 residues. Germline-derived CDR1 and CDR2 are LNHDA and SQIVND (reference sequence). The CDR3 reads CATSDRGSSEAFF. Here the CDR3 DNA reads TGTGCCACCTCGGACAGGGGGAGTTCTGAAGCTTTCTTT.

The V and J genes are TRBV9 and TRBJ1-2; 9 bases match TRBD1. The CDR3 totals 15 residues. Germline lookup yields CDR1 SGDLS and CDR2 YYNGEE. Trimming removed 4 bases from V and 2 bases from J; junction bases left unmatched: 6. Here the CDR3 reads CASSLTGTGNYGYTF. The CDR3 DNA reads TGTGCCAGCAGCCTCACCGGGACAGGGAACTATGGCTACACCTTC. The variable domain in full, with the rest retrieved from reference TRBV9 and TRBJ1-2, is DSGVTQTPKHLITATGQRVTLRCSPRSGDLSVYWYQQSLDQGLQFLIQYYNGEERAKGNILERFSAQQFPDLHSELNLSSLELGDSALYFCASSLTGTGNYGYTFGSGTRLTVV.

V usage is TRBV3-1 (or the pseudogene TRBV3-2) and J usage is TRBJ1-5, with D perhaps matching TRBD1 (6 bases). CDR3 length: 14 amino acids. V lost 4 bases to trimming and J lost 6 bases, with 13 bases between them. The germline V gene encodes CDR1 LGHDT and CDR2 YNNKEL (reference sequence). Here the CDR3 DNA reads TGTGCCAGCAGCCTCTCGACAGGCCCTCAGCCCCAGCATTTT. Its translation: CASSLSTGPQPQHF.